A single sample is the source of the 19 T cell receptor beta chains below, sequenced in a study of shared clonotypes between healthy human individuals. The assay was immunoSEQ multiplex PCR, and TCRdb's table has in-frame clones only and misses some. The table lists roughly 2,300,000 clones, 80% to 95% of them singletons. The sequencing sample was made of naive CD4+ T cells from PBMCs. Described subset: CD45RA+ positively selected. The receptors originated from a young man in good health. Some clones in this sample may be carry-over from other donors' samples.

This chain joins TRBV28 and TRBJ2-1; the match to TRBD2 covers 12 bases. CDR1 MDHEN and CDR2 SYDVKM come from the germline V gene. The CDR3 runs to 16 residues. V was pared by 6 bases and J by 8 bases, with 11 bases of the junction left unmatched. The CDR3 is CASRPLAGGPLDEQFF. The DNA of the CDR3 is TGTGCCAGCAGACCCCTAGCGGGAGGGCCTTTAGATGAGCAGTTCTTC.

The genes are TRBV7-9 and TRBJ2-5, with D possibly being TRBD1 (5 bases). Germline V lookup: CDR1 SEHNR, CDR2 FQNEAQ (reference sequence). V dropped 1 base and J dropped 2 bases, with 14 bases sitting between them. This CDR3 region has 16 residues. The CDR3 region is CASSLGVGPYQETQYF. In DNA, the CDR3 is TGTGCCAGCAGCTTAGGGGTGGGGCCATATCAAGAGACCCAGTACTTC.

This rearrangement joins TRBV11-3 to TRBJ2-7; D perhaps matches TRBD1 (5 bases). Germline V CDR1 and CDR2: SGHNT, YENEEA. This CDR3 is 13 amino acids long. Trimming shortened V by 0 bases and J by 6 bases, and 9 bases separated the two germline ends. The CDR3 coding sequence is TGTGCCAGCAGCTTAGATAGTGGGGCCGAGCAGTACTTC. Translated, it gives CASSLDSGAEQYF.

This clone was observed once. V usage is TRBV19 and J usage is TRBJ2-1; D not certain. Trimming removed 3 bases at V and 1 base at J, with 13 bases between. There are 16 residues in the CDR3. Germline V gene sequence: CDR1 LNHDA, CDR2 SQIVND (reference sequence). CDR3 nucleotide sequence: TGTGCCAGTAGTATGAATCGGGCAGGATCCTACAATGAGCAGTTCTTC. It is translated as CASSMNRAGSYNEQFF.

The chain's CDR3 is CSASVPGGYTF. The CDR3 DNA reads as TGCAGTGCGAGCGTTCCAGGCGGCTACACCTTC. The chain uses TRBV20-1 and TRBJ1-2; D call uncertain. Trimming removed 6 bases at V and 8 bases at J, with 13 bases between. The CDR3 consists of 11 residues. Germline CDR1 DFQATT, CDR2 SNEGSKA (reference sequence).

V usage is TRBV5-1 and J usage is TRBJ2-7; D possibly matches TRBD1 or TRBD2 (5 bases each). The V gene lost 2 bases and the J gene lost 7 bases, with 13 bases spanning the gap. CDR1 SGHRS and CDR2 YFSETQ come from the germline V gene. CDR3 length equals 13 residues. The CDR3 nucleotides read TGCGCCAGCAGCTTAGTTGGGACCGAAGAGCAGTACTTC. It encodes CASSLVGTEEQYF.

The chain has TRBV15 and TRBJ2-7; D is undetermined. The length of the CDR3 is 12 residues. CDR1 LNHNV and CDR2 YYDKDF come from the germline V gene (reference sequence). Trimming removed 0 bases at V and 7 bases at J, with 7 bases between. The CDR3: CATSRETGEQYF. The CDR3 DNA reads TGTGCCACCAGCAGAGAAACCGGGGAGCAGTACTTC. The variable domain in full, completed from reference TRBV15 and TRBJ2-7, reads DAMVIQNPRYQVTQFGKPVTLSCSQTLNHNVMYWYQQKSSQAPKLLFHYYDKDFNNEADTPDNFQSRRPNTSFCFLDIRSPGLGDTAMYLCATSRETGEQYFGPGTRLTVT.

The gene calls are TRBV6-1 and TRBJ2-3, with 9 bases matching TRBD1. Losses at the gene ends were 4 bases for V and 3 bases for J; bases not matched to a gene: 5. The CDR3 runs 15 residues. CDR1 is MNHNS and CDR2 is SASEGT in the germline V gene. CDR3 region: CASSGRTGVTDTQYF. CDR3 bases: TGTGCCAGCAGTGGACGGACAGGGGTAACAGATACGCAGTATTTT.

The rearrangement joins TRBV2 to TRBJ1-2; 9 bases line up with TRBD1. Germline lookup yields CDR1 SNHLY and CDR2 FYNNEI. With 7 bases clipped from V and 4 bases from J, the junction kept 7 bases outside the gene matches. The CDR3 loop spans 14 amino acids. CDR3 coding DNA: TGTGCCAGCATCCCTACAGGGGGCAGCTATGGCTACACCTTC. Amino acids: CASIPTGGSYGYTF. Supplemented by reference TRBV2 and TRBJ1-2, the full variable domain reads EPEVTQTPSHQVTQMGQEVILRCVPISNHLYFYWYRQILGQKVEFLVSFYNNEISEKSEIFDDQFSVERPDGSNFTLKIRSTKLEDSAMYFCASIPTGGSYGYTFGSGTRLTVV.

The chain recombines TRBV28 with TRBJ1-2, with D perhaps TRBD1 (6 bases). CDR3 length: 12 residues. Deletions cut 5 bases from V and 7 bases from J, with 11 bases between. Germline CDR1 MDHEN, CDR2 SYDVKM. The CDR3 nucleotides are TGTGCCAGCAGTCGACAGGTTCGTGGCTACACCTTC. This encodes CASSRQVRGYTF.

This clone appeared a single time. The V and J genes are TRBV28 and TRBJ2-7; TRBD1 matches 7 bases. CDR3 length: 16 residues. Germline lookup yields CDR1 MDHEN and CDR2 SYDVKM. V lost 4 bases to trimming and J lost 0 bases; unmatched junction nucleotides: 9. As DNA, the CDR3 is TGTGCCAGCAGTTCTACAGGGGATATCAGCTCCTACGAGCAGTACTTC. Its protein product is CASSSTGDISSYEQYF.

The gene calls are TRBV15 and TRBJ1-2, with D possibly being TRBD1 (5 bases). The germline V gene encodes CDR1 LNHNV and CDR2 YYDKDF (reference sequence). CDR3 length equals 14 residues. V dropped 1 base and J dropped 4 bases, with 10 bases sitting between them. The CDR3 sequence: CATSRGGSSYGYTF. DNA of the CDR3: TGTGCCACCAGCAGAGGGGGCTCTTCCTATGGCTACACCTTC.

In DNA form, the CDR3 reads TGCGCCAGCAGCTTGGCAGGGGGCGTTCGGGACACTGAAGCTTTCTTT. Translation: CASSLAGGVRDTEAFF. The genes are TRBV5-1 and TRBJ1-1; 8 bases fit TRBD1. The J segment lost 3 bases and the V segment lost 0 bases, leaving 7 bases of the junction unmatched. This CDR3 has 16 amino acids. CDR1 is SGHRS, CDR2 YFSETQ, per germline.

The gene calls are TRBV5-1 and TRBJ1-3; no clear D gene. Trimming took 2 bases from V and 1 from J, leaving 7 bases between them. This CDR3 is 14 amino acids long. Looked up from germline, CDR1 is SGHRS and CDR2 is YFSETQ. The CDR3 loop reads CASSLAESGNTIYF. The CDR3 DNA reads as TGCGCCAGCAGCTTAGCCGAGTCTGGAAACACCATATATTTT. The full variable domain, with the rest looked up from reference TRBV5-1 and TRBJ1-3, is KAGVTQTPRYLIKTRGQQVTLSCSPISGHRSVSWYQQTPGQGLQFLFEYFSETQRNKGNFPGRFSGRQFSNSRSEMNVSTLELGDSALYLCASSLAESGNTIYFGEGSWLTVV.

The chain employs TRBV28 and TRBJ2-7; D assignment may be TRBD1 or TRBD2 (5 bases each). The CDR3 loop spans 14 amino acids. Germline-derived CDR1 and CDR2 are MDHEN and SYDVKM. V lost 6 bases, J lost 0 bases, and 12 bases lay in between. The CDR3 DNA reads TGTGCCAGCAGCAATCCGGGACGCTCCTACGAGCAGTACTTC. Residues: CASSNPGRSYEQYF.

This chain connects TRBV5-1 to TRBJ2-6; D tentatively reads TRBD1 or TRBD2 (6 bases each). The CDR3 spans 15 residues. The ends were cut back, 6 bases at V and 2 bases at J, with 12 bases in the middle. CDR1 is SGHRS and CDR2 is YFSETQ in the germline V gene. This CDR3 is CASTKGGTGANVLTF. As DNA, the CDR3 is TGCGCCAGCACTAAGGGGGGTACTGGGGCCAACGTCCTGACTTTC.

The V and J genes are TRBV6-1 and TRBJ1-1; unclear D gene. Germline V gene data show CDR1 as MNHNS and CDR2 as SASEGT. This CDR3 has 15 residues. Deletions cut 6 bases from V and 6 bases from J, with 20 bases between. The CDR3 region is CASRFDPGRVSEAFF. The DNA of the CDR3 is TGTGCCAGCAGGTTCGACCCCGGACGGGTGTCTGAAGCTTTCTTT.

About this clone: Other DNA sequences in this sample translate to the same CDR3. This chain joins TRBV7-3 and TRBJ2-1; D gene unclear. Per germline, CDR1 SGHTA and CDR2 FQGTGA. CDR3 length: 14 amino acids. Trimming cost V 0 bases and J 4 bases, with 7 bases left between them. The CDR3 DNA reads TGTGCCAGCAGCTTAACGGGCGGATACAATGAGCAGTTCTTC. It translates to CASSLTGGYNEQFF.

A note on this clone: Other DNA sequences in this specimen translate into the identical CDR3. The V call is TRBV5-1, the J call TRBJ2-6, with 8 bases identical to TRBD1. This CDR3 has 15 residues. V shed 4 bases and J 2 bases; nucleotides not matched to a gene: 2. In germline, CDR1 is SGHRS, CDR2 YFSETQ. In DNA form, the CDR3 reads TGCGCCAGCAGCCTGACAGGGGCTGGGGCCAACGTCCTGACTTTC. It encodes CASSLTGAGANVLTF.